The next 2 T cell receptor beta chains were all read from a single sample in a study of control samples from healthy donors and cancer patients. Method: immunoSEQ multiplex PCR; TCRdb's copy keeps in-frame clones and lacks some. The data hold about 79,000 clones, with over 85% observed a single time. The specimen sequenced was PBMCs. The receptors stem from a middle-aged woman with lung cancer.

In regard to this clone: The identical CDR3 is also encoded by other nucleotide sequences in the sample. The gene calls are TRBV20-1 and TRBJ2-5; tentative D call: TRBD1 (6 bases). The CDR3 is 11 residues long. The V end was cut by 2 bases, the J end by 5 bases, with 6 bases between. Germline CDR1 and CDR2: DFQATT and SNEGSKA (reference sequence). The CDR3 DNA follows: TGCAGTGCTAGACAGGGGGAGACCCAGTACTTC. This codes for CSARQGETQYF.

Comment on this clone: At one of its ends the junction is not consistent with the germline gene, which may arise from a read error. This sequence joins TRBV2 and TRBJ2-7; D is perhaps TRBD1 or TRBD2 (5 bases each). This CDR3 has 14 residues. The germline gives CDR1 SNHLY, CDR2 FYNNEI. CDR3 nucleotide sequence: TGTGCCAGCACTGAAAATGGGGGCTCCTACGAGCAGTACTTC. It encodes CASTENGGSYEQYF.